These 5 T cell receptor beta chains originate from one sample sequenced in a study of early T cells in non-severe SARS-CoV-2 infection. One entry per CDR3 protein results from TCRdb running MiXCR on the 5' RACE reads. The sample contains 32,000 or so distinct CDR3 sequences, under 7% of which appear only once. Material: whole blood. These receptors all stem from an adult who was a healthcare worker with PCR-confirmed SARS-CoV-2 infection or an uninfected control (not recorded which).

In this sample, this clonotype turned up many times. The chain uses TRBV7-6 and TRBJ2-3; weak D call: TRBD2 (5 bases). Germline CDR1 is SGHVS and CDR2 is FNYEAQ. The V gene lost 4 bases and the J gene lost 1 base, with 12 bases spanning the gap. The CDR3 is 15 residues long. The CDR3: CASSSGGTRTDTQYF. The CDR3, as DNA: TGTGCCAGCAGCTCTGGAGGCACCCGCACAGATACGCAGTATTTT.

In its sample, this clonotype was seen a few times. V is TRBV20-1 and J is TRBJ1-6, with D possibly being TRBD1 (6 bases). Trimming removed 1 base at V and 10 bases at J, with 11 bases between. The CDR3 is 13 amino acids. CDR1 and CDR2 from the germline V gene are DFQATT and SNEGSKA (reference sequence). The CDR3 DNA reads TGCAGTGCTAGAGTGGGGGCAGAATCACCCCTCCACTTT. It yields the protein CSARVGAESPLHF.

This clonotype was seen more than once but under ten times. V usage is TRBV5-1 and J usage is TRBJ2-3, with D maybe TRBD2 (5 bases). The germline V and J ends were trimmed by 3 bases and 4 bases, with 9 bases remaining between them. The CDR3 runs 13 residues. CDR1 is SGHRS, CDR2 YFSETQ, per germline. The CDR3 loop is CASSWLAADTQYF. The CDR3 nucleotides are TGCGCCAGCAGCTGGCTAGCAGCAGATACGCAGTATTTT.

The sample holds many counts of this clonotype. This chain's CDR3 is CASSYFLAEPRRNEQFF. The CDR3 nucleotides are TGTGCCAGCAGCTACTTCCTAGCGGAGCCCCGGCGTAATGAGCAGTTCTTC. The chain joins TRBV11-2 to TRBJ2-1; 7 bases align to TRBD2. CDR1 SGHAT and CDR2 FQNNGV come from the germline V gene. V lost 4 bases to trimming and J lost 7 bases; unmatched junction nucleotides: 16. The length of the CDR3 is 17 residues.

The chain combines TRBV30 with TRBJ2-3; D is possibly TRBD2 (6 bases). The CDR3 is 16 amino acids. The V end was cut by 1 base, the J end by 1 base, with 15 bases between. The V gene's germline CDR1 is GTSNPN and CDR2 SVGIG (reference sequence). This chain's CDR3 is CAWSARPGERTDTQYF. CDR3 sequence (DNA): TGTGCCTGGAGTGCCCGACCGGGGGAACGCACAGATACGCAGTATTTT.